This T cell receptor (beta chain) was identified in a study of T cells in Graves' hyperthyroidism and ophthalmopathy. General observations from the study: Among thyroid clonotypes expanded above 0.001, most also appeared in blood.

Amplified TCR beta CDR3 regions came from RNA transcripts. HTBI primers were employed in a first-round RT-PCR of the TCR CDR3. TCRdb reanalysed the multiplex PCR reads using MiXCR and keeps one entry per CDR3 protein. The data contain about 290,000 distinct CDR3 sequences, approximately 13% of them singletons. Absent ophthalmopathy progression within 18 months defined stable Graves' hyperthyroidism. PBMCs were sourced from approximately 10 ml fresh peripheral blood. This clonotype was seen ten or more times. Its antigen remains unknown. Sequencing was carried out using blood. The clonotype was recovered from a middle-aged woman with Graves' hyperthyroidism.

CDR3 DNA sequence: TGCGCCAGCAGCTTGGGACTGAACACAGATACGCAGTATTTT. Amino acids: CASSLGLNTDTQYF. V and J are TRBV5-1 and TRBJ2-3; D is uncertain. CDR3 length: 14 residues. The germline V gene has CDR1 SGHRS and CDR2 YFSETQ. Trimming pared 0 bases from V and 2 bases from J, leaving 7 bases between.